The clone carrying this T cell receptor (beta chain) is a singleton in its sample. What it binds is unknown. This sample is part of a study of blood T cells in healthy people across ages. This CDR3 has 13 residues. Between the trimmed V and J ends, which lost 2 bases and 8 bases, there was a span of 12 bases. The germline CDR1 and CDR2 sequences are MNHNS and SASEGT. General study findings and limits: No one knew whether donors had CMV, which possibly confounded expanded clonotype changes. Estimated diversity across one million T cells was deemed an underestimate.

The people who gave samples were healthy Caucasians from Russia, aged roughly 6 to 100. Each sample had at least 6 million PBMCs isolated. Combining a sample-barcoded 5' primer with a J-beta primer mix, a second PCR ran for roughly 7 to 12 cycles. TCRdb reprocessed the 5' RACE reads with MiXCR, giving one entry per CDR3 protein. The sample holds 850,000 to 1,000,000 distinct CDR3 sequences, 51% seen once. The sample taken for sequencing was blood. The V call is TRBV6-1, the J call TRBJ1-2; D unresolved. The TCR comes from a woman in her sixties in good health. CDR3 DNA sequence: TGTGCCAGCAGTGAACGGACGAGGGCGGGCTACACCTTC. Encoded protein: CASSERTRAGYTF.